The rows below give T cell receptor beta chains drawn from one sample of a study of T cells in Graves' hyperthyroidism and ophthalmopathy. One entry per CDR3 protein results from TCRdb running MiXCR on the multiplex PCR reads. Counted here are 450,000 to 650,000 distinct CDR3 sequences, roughly 18% occurring once; the ten biggest clones make up roughly 15%. The sequenced material came from blood. These receptors were collected from a woman younger than 35 with Graves' ophthalmopathy. Each CDR3 is given with its conserved first and last residue. Each record gives: J gene, clone size, V gene, D gene, CDR3 protein, CDR3 DNA. D genes are given only for firm matches. Clone size is stated in some rows and not others, as once, few, many or a class when expanded.

TRBJ2-5,-,TRBV20-1,TRBD2,CSAIPGLAGGPSGQTQYF,TGCAGTGCTATACCGGGACTAGCGGGGGGGCCAAGCGGGCAGACCCAGTACTTC
TRBJ1-1,many,TRBV7-9,-,CASSFVEGGTEAFF,TGTGCCAGCAGCTTTGTTGAGGGAGGCACTGAAGCTTTCTTT
TRBJ1-1,once,TRBV7-2,TRBD1,CASSLRDRGIHTEASF,TGTGCCAGCAGCCTTCGGGACAGGGGAATTCACACTGAAGCTTCCTTT
TRBJ2-5,many,TRBV2,-,CASMGRGQETQYF,TGTGCCAGCATGGGGCGGGGACAAGAGACCCAGTACTTC
TRBJ1-5,few,TRBV6-1,-,CASSGTSVGPQHF,TGTGCCAGTTCCGGGACGTCCGTCGGGCCCCAGCATTTT
TRBJ2-3,few,TRBV2,TRBD2,CASSDGYSGGPDTQYF,TGTGCCAGCAGTGATGGGTATAGCGGGGGCCCAGATACGCAGTATTTT
TRBJ2-7,-,TRBV20-1,-,CSASAGSGPEQYF,TGCAGTGCTAGTGCTGGAAGCGGACCCGAGCAGTACTTC
TRBJ2-5,-,TRBV7-2,TRBD2,CASTPGLAGEQETQYF,TGTGCCAGCACGCCGGGACTAGCGGGAGAACAAGAGACCCAGTACTTC
TRBJ1-1,-,TRBV5-4,-,CASSGGTGVTEAFF,TGTGCCAGCAGCGGGGGGACGGGAGTTACTGAAGCTTTCTTT
TRBJ2-2,many,TRBV7-3,-,CASRPGSGGAGELFF,TGTGCCAGCAGGCCGGGATCCGGAGGGGCCGGGGAGCTGTTTTTT
TRBJ2-7,many,TRBV29-1,-,CSVEAPRGKAYEQYF,TGCAGCGTTGAGGCTCCCAGGGGAAAGGCCTACGAGCAGTACTTC
TRBJ1-2,-,TRBV7-9,-,CASSDPRGGYGYTF,TGTGCCAGCAGCGACCCCCGGGGCGGCTATGGCTACACCTTC
TRBJ2-3,few,TRBV10-3,TRBD1,CAISDPETGQGTDTQYF,TGTGCCATCAGTGACCCGGAGACCGGACAGGGCACAGATACGCAGTATTTT
TRBJ2-4,-,TRBV18,-,CASSPIRTADWNIQYF,TGTGCCAGCTCACCAATTCGCACCGCCGATTGGAACATTCAGTACTTC
TRBJ1-1,many,TRBV6-1,TRBD1,CASRGFGTGEGRNTEAFF,TGTGCCAGCAGAGGGTTCGGGACAGGGGAGGGTCGGAACACTGAAGCTTTCTTT
TRBJ2-1,few,TRBV19,TRBD2,CASSYAREGRDNEQFF,TGTGCCAGTAGTTACGCGCGGGAGGGCCGAGACAATGAGCAGTTCTTC
TRBJ1-2,many,TRBV7-2,-,CASSPLTGYGYTF,TGTGCCAGCAGCCCCCTGACAGGCTATGGCTACACCTTC
TRBJ1-5,-,TRBV30,-,CAWRAGGFNQPQHF,TGTGCCTGGAGGGCGGGGGGTTTCAATCAGCCCCAGCATTTT
TRBJ2-6,few,TRBV6-1,-,CASSDSGSGANVLTF,TGTGCCAGCAGTGACTCGGGGTCCGGGGCCAACGTCCTGACTTTC
TRBJ2-5,many,TRBV11-2,-,CASSQTGTIETQYF,TGTGCCAGCAGCCAGACCGGGACCATAGAGACCCAGTACTTC
TRBJ1-1,-,TRBV27,TRBD1,CASSGQGVVTEAFF,TGTGCCAGCAGTGGACAGGGGGTGGTGACTGAAGCTTTCTTT
TRBJ1-3,once,TRBV29-1,-,CSVEEVGRSSGNTIYF,TGCAGCGTTGAAGAAGTGGGGAGATCCTCTGGAAACACCATATATTTT
TRBJ2-2,-,TRBV6-2/TRBV6-3,TRBD2,CASKGQVLAAQSGELFF,TGTGCCAGCAAGGGGCAGGTACTAGCGGCCCAATCCGGGGAGCTGTTTTTT
TRBJ1-1,-,TRBV27,-,CASSYTGPRTEAFF,TGTGCCAGCAGCTATACAGGGCCTCGGACTGAAGCTTTCTTT
TRBJ2-1,many,TRBV10-3,TRBD2,CAISEGTSEQFF,TGTGCCATCAGTGAAGGGACTAGCGAGCAGTTCTTC
TRBJ1-1,many,TRBV3-1,-,CASSPEGLVAFF,TGTGCCAGCAGCCCCGAGGGGCTTGTGGCTTTCTTT
TRBJ1-5,-,TRBV28,-,CASSLREEGNQPQHF,TGTGCCAGCAGCCTCAGGGAAGAGGGAAATCAGCCCCAGCATTTT
TRBJ2-1,-,TRBV25-1,-,CASSVGKGNNEQFF,TGTGCCAGCAGTGTAGGGAAGGGCAACAATGAGCAGTTCTTC
TRBJ1-1,many,TRBV5-5,-,CASSLLAPNTEAFF,TGTGCCAGCAGCTTGTTAGCCCCAAACACTGAAGCTTTCTTT